The subject of this entry is one T cell receptor beta chain. Its antigen is currently unknown. Between the trimmed V and J ends, which lost 10 bases and 0 bases, there was a span of 27 bases. The CDR3 length is 19 residues. Per germline, CDR1 SGHAT and CDR2 FQDESV (reference sequence). This entry comes from a study of vaccination and CD4 T cells after COVID-19. For the study at large: The convalescent population consisted of six males and four females, two of whom were of Hispanic ethnicity. Collection of post-COVID samples occurred a median approximately 93 days after diagnosis, spanning a range of 35 to 161.

The treatment is: approximately nine-day PBMC culture with coronavirus spike peptide pools or control peptides (ViraFEST assay). In the ViraFEST assay, peptide-pool expansion preceded TCR sequencing of expanded clonotypes. The Oncomine TCR Beta short-read assay was applied to DNA of cultured CD4+ T cells. The authors extracted genomic DNA from cultured CD4+ T cells. TCRdb fed the PCR reads into MiXCR, producing one record per CDR3 protein. Of 7,500 to 9,500 distinct CDR3 sequences listed, about 47% are singletons. This receptor was taken from a human donor who had recovered from COVID-19. This rearrangement joins TRBV11-1 to TRBJ1-4; possibly TRBD1 for D (6 bases). The sequencing sample was made of CD4+ T cells from blood, cultured in vitro. The CDR3 DNA reads as TGTGCCAACCGAGCAGGGGTAAAGAATGCACTTGCAACTAATGAAAAACTGTTTTTT. Translation gives CANRAGVKNALATNEKLFF. The variable domain in full, with the rest retrieved from reference TRBV11-1 and TRBJ1-4, is EAEVAQSPRYKITEKSQAVAFWCDPISGHATLYWYRQILGQGPELLVQFQDESVVDDSQLPKDRFSAERLKGVDSTLKIQPAELGDSAMYLCANRAGVKNALATNEKLFFGSGTQLSVL.